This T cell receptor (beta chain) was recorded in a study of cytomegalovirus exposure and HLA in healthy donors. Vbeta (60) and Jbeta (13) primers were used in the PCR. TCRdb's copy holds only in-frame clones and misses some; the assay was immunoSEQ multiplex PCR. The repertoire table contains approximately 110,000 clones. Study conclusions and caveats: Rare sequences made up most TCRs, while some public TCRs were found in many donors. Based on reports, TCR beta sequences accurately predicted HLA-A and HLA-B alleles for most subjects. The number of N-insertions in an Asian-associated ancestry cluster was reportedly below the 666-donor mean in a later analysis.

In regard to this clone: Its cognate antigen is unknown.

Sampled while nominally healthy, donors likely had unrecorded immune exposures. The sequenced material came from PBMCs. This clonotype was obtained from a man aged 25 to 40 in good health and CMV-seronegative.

The CDR3 loop reads CASSLGQPQPQHF. The CDR3 region has the DNA TGCGCCAGCAGCTTGGGACAGCCTCAGCCCCAGCATTTT. The J gene is TRBJ1-5, the V gene TRBV5-1, with D maybe TRBD1 (5 bases). Germline CDR1 reads SGHRS; CDR2 reads YFSETQ. Trimming pared 0 bases from V and 6 bases from J, leaving 7 bases between. This CDR3 spans 13 amino acids.